A single sample gave rise to the 2 T cell receptor beta chains below, sequenced in a study of blood T cell repertoires in COVID-19. TCRdb keeps only in-frame clones here, not all; method: immunoSEQ multiplex PCR. The sample comprises hundreds of thousands of clones, roughly 83% of which are singletons, and over 2% rests with the top ten. The sample comprised PBMCs or T cells enriched from blood (not recorded which). These TCRs come from a woman aged 45 to 65 who had recovered from COVID-19.

This clone has just one count. This chain uses TRBV10-3 with TRBJ1-1; TRBD1 matches 7 bases. Unmatched junction bases numbered 6, after V lost 10 bases and J lost 7 bases. Germline CDR1 reads ENHRY; CDR2 reads SYGVKD. The CDR3 totals 11 residues. CDR3 amino acids: CANGQGGEAFF. In DNA, the CDR3 is TGTGCCAACGGCCAGGGGGGTGAAGCTTTCTTT.

This chain uses TRBV10-2 with TRBJ1-2; perhaps TRBD1 as D (5 bases). The CDR3 runs 14 residues. Germline V lookup: CDR1 WSHSY, CDR2 SAAADI. V dropped 2 bases and J dropped 0 bases, with 7 bases sitting between them. The CDR3 region is CASSEGHTNYGYTF. CDR3 DNA sequence: TGCGCCAGCAGTGAGGGACACACTAACTATGGCTACACCTTC.